This passage covers 21 T cell receptor beta chains from one sample sequenced in a study of blood T cell repertoires in COVID-19. Sequenced by immunoSEQ multiplex PCR; TCRdb stores in-frame clones only, minus some. This table holds about 190,000 clones, approximately 90% found once. Sequenced: peripheral blood. These receptors originate from a man aged 25 to 40 with acute or convalescent COVID-19.

The chain combines TRBV30 with TRBJ2-5, with D perhaps matching TRBD2 (5 bases). Per the germline V gene, CDR1 is GTSNPN and CDR2 is SVGIG (reference sequence). The CDR3 contains 13 residues. Between the trimmed V and J ends, which lost 0 bases and 9 bases, there was a span of 14 bases. CDR3 DNA sequence: TGTGCCTGGAGTGTAGGTTTAGCGAAGGCCCAGTACTTC. Protein: CAWSVGLAKAQYF. Looking up the rest from reference TRBV30 and TRBJ2-5 gives the full variable domain: SQTIHQWPATLVQPVGSPLSLECTVEGTSNPNLYWYRQAAGRGLQLLFYSVGIGQISSEVPQNLSASRPQDRQFILSSKKLLLSDSGFYLCAWSVGLAKAQYFGPGTRLLVL.

The chain employs TRBV6-5 and TRBJ2-3; D might be TRBD2 (5 bases). The CDR3 is 13 residues long. Germline lookup yields CDR1 MNHEY and CDR2 SVGAGI. Trimming removed 8 bases at V and 2 bases at J, with 11 bases between. The CDR3 sequence is CASRGSYTDTQYF. CDR3 DNA: TGTGCCAGCCGCGGGTCGTACACAGATACGCAGTATTTT.

This clone was seen just once. The chain couples TRBV29-1 to TRBJ2-5; 9 bases fit TRBD1. With 6 bases clipped from V and 6 bases from J, the junction kept 17 bases outside the gene matches. This CDR3 spans 16 amino acids. From germline, CDR1 is SQVTM and CDR2 ANQGSEA. CDR3 in DNA: TGCAGCGTCGACCTCCGGGACAGGGATTCTTTGAAGACCCAGTACTTC. It translates to CSVDLRDRDSLKTQYF.

The chain recombines TRBV19 with TRBJ1-1; tentatively, D is TRBD1 (5 bases). Germline V CDR1 and CDR2: LNHDA, SQIVND (reference sequence). Trimming removed 8 bases from V and 5 bases from J, with 15 bases in between. This CDR3 region has 13 residues. CDR3 sequence: CASLRARGTEAFF. The CDR3 bases are TGTGCCAGTTTAAGGGCCCGGGGGACTGAAGCTTTCTTT.

The CDR3, as DNA: TGTGCCAGTAGGGGGACAGGAGCTTACGAGCAGTACTTC. Encoded protein: CASRGTGAYEQYF. This rearrangement joins TRBV19 to TRBJ2-7, with 8 bases lining up with TRBD1. CDR1 and CDR2 (germline): LNHDA, SQIVND (reference sequence). The CDR3 runs 13 residues. Trimming took 6 bases from V and 4 from J; bases not matched to a gene: 5.

The chain employs TRBV5-4 and TRBJ1-1, with TRBD1 as a possible D gene (6 bases). Trimming removed 2 bases at V and 1 base at J, with 9 bases between. The CDR3 totals 14 residues. Germline values: CDR1 SGHNT, CDR2 YYREEE (reference sequence). CDR3 in amino acids: CASSLAGENTEAFF. The CDR3 region has the DNA TGTGCCAGCAGCTTAGCAGGGGAGAACACTGAAGCTTTCTTT. Full variable domain (remainder filled in from reference TRBV5-4 and TRBJ1-1): ETGVTQSPTHLIKTRGQQVTLRCSSQSGHNTVSWYQQALGQGPQFIFQYYREEENGRGNFPPRFSGLQFPNYSSELNVNALELDDSALYLCASSLAGENTEAFFGQGTRLTVV.

The V and J genes are TRBV19 and TRBJ2-5, with TRBD1 identical over 9 bases. The CDR3 runs 17 residues. The V segment lost 7 bases and the J segment 4 bases; nucleotides outside the gene matches: 16. The germline gives CDR1 LNHDA, CDR2 SQIVND (reference sequence). The CDR3 bases are TGTGCCAGTACCGCAGCGACTACCGGGACAGGGAGAGAGACCCAGTACTTC. Amino acid sequence: CASTAATTGTGRETQYF.

This sequence joins TRBV6-1 and TRBJ1-1; maybe TRBD1 (5 bases). Germline CDR1 is MNHNS and CDR2 is SASEGT. The CDR3 runs to 15 residues. Trimming took off 1 base at V and 2 bases at J, with 11 bases between the two ends. DNA of the CDR3: TGTGCCAGCAGTGAAGTGGGCAGGGTAAACACTGAAGCTTTCTTT. The encoded protein is CASSEVGRVNTEAFF.

J is TRBJ2-6 and V is TRBV19; no clear D. Deletions cut 2 bases from V and 5 bases from J, with 7 bases between. In germline, CDR1 is LNHDA, CDR2 SQIVND (reference sequence). The CDR3 covers 14 residues. CDR3 sequence: CASSIILWANVLTF. Written as DNA, the CDR3 is TGTGCCAGTAGTATAATTCTCTGGGCCAACGTCCTGACTTTC.

This clone was counted once. This chain uses TRBV28 with TRBJ2-7, with 12 bases identical to TRBD2. The CDR3 extends over 16 amino acids. V gave up 6 bases and J gave up 5 bases; unmatched junction bases: 11. Germline lookup yields CDR1 MDHEN and CDR2 SYDVKM. CDR3 nucleotides: TGTGCCAGCAGGCCACCTAGCGGGGGGGCCTACAACGAGCAGTACTTC. Encoded protein: CASRPPSGGAYNEQYF.

V and J are TRBV3-1 (or the pseudogene TRBV3-2) and TRBJ1-4; the D gene is possibly TRBD1 (5 bases). This CDR3 comprises 16 residues. V was cut by 0 bases and J by 0 bases, with 8 bases left in between. Germline CDR1 is LGHDT and CDR2 is YNNKEL (reference sequence). The CDR3 loop reads CASSQDRGATNEKLFF. The CDR3 DNA follows: TGTGCCAGCAGCCAAGATCGGGGGGCAACTAATGAAAAACTGTTTTTT.

The chain is built from TRBV2 and TRBJ2-7, with 8 bases that match TRBD2. Germline V gives CDR1 SNHLY, CDR2 FYNNEI. V was pared by 6 bases and J by 0 bases, with 4 bases of the junction left unmatched. The CDR3 is 14 amino acids. The CDR3 DNA reads as TGTGCCAGCAGGCGGGGGGCCGTCTCCTACGAGCAGTACTTC. It codes for CASRRGAVSYEQYF.

Details on this clone: Other DNA sequences in the same sample also yield this CDR3. V and J are TRBV5-8 and TRBJ1-2; 8 nucleotides align to TRBD1. The length of the CDR3 is 14 residues. The junction had 4 bases not matched to a gene; V was cut back by 4 bases and J by 2 bases. Per germline, CDR1 SGHTS and CDR2 YDEGEE. In nucleotides, the CDR3 is TGTGCCAGCAGCCTTAGGACAGGGAACTATGGCTACACCTTC. It is translated as CASSLRTGNYGYTF.

CDR3 DNA sequence: TGCGCCAGCAGCCAAGCAGCGGGAGGGCCCTGGGAGCAGTTCTTC. Translated: CASSQAAGGPWEQFF. The chain has TRBV4-1 and TRBJ2-1; 10 bases line up with TRBD2. Looked up from germline, CDR1 is MGHRA and CDR2 is YSYEKL. There are 15 residues in the CDR3. V lost 1 base to trimming and J lost 10 bases; unmatched junction nucleotides: 7.

The chain links TRBV7-8 to TRBJ1-2; possible D gene TRBD1, 6 bases. The CDR3 extends over 15 amino acids. The ends were cut back, 5 bases at V and 0 bases at J, with 13 bases in the middle. CDR1 and CDR2 (germline): SGHVS, FQNEAQ. CDR3 bases: TGTGCCAGCAGCCAGGGGCGCTCGGCTAACTATGGCTACACCTTC. This translates into CASSQGRSANYGYTF.

This chain links TRBV21-1 with TRBJ2-2; the table's D call of TRBD1 was not tested on the DNA. TRBV21-1 is a documented pseudogene. The CDR3 is made up of 17 amino acids. This CDR3 reads CASSHRDRGASTGELFF. The CDR3 region has the DNA TGTGCCAGCAGCCACCGGGACAGGGGAGCTTCCACCGGGGAGCTGTTTTTT.

This clone was seen only once. The chain has TRBV6-2 or TRBV6-3 and TRBJ1-1; D might be TRBD1 (6 bases). The V end was cut by 4 bases, the J end by 0 bases, with 9 bases between. Germline values: CDR1 MNHEY, CDR2 SVGEGT. This CDR3 has 14 amino acids. The CDR3, as DNA: TGTGCCAGCAGTTGGACAGTCATGAACACTGAAGCTTTCTTT. This codes for CASSWTVMNTEAFF.

The chain combines TRBV6-6 with TRBJ1-3; weak D call: TRBD1 (5 bases). In germline, CDR1 is MNHNY, CDR2 SVGAGI (reference sequence). Trimming removed 4 bases from V and 2 bases from J, with 15 bases in between. The CDR3 is made up of 16 amino acids. CDR3 in DNA: TGTGCCAGCAGTTCCCTTGAGGGGAGGACTGGAAACACCATATATTTT. The encoded protein is CASSSLEGRTGNTIYF.

This chain joins TRBV25-1 and TRBJ2-2; TRBD1 matches 8 bases. Trimming at V came to 2 bases and at J to 6 bases, leaving 2 bases not matched to a gene. Germline V gives CDR1 MGHDK, CDR2 SYGVNS. CDR3 length equals 14 residues. In DNA form, the CDR3 reads TGTGCCAGCAGTGAAGGGGGACAGGCCGGGGAGCTGTTTTTT. As protein: CASSEGGQAGELFF.

The chain joins TRBV12-3 or TRBV12-4 to TRBJ1-1; 8 nucleotides match TRBD1. The V segment lost 7 bases and the J segment 4 bases; nucleotides outside the gene matches: 5. The CDR3 is 13 residues long. The CDR3 DNA sequence: TGTGCCAGCACCTACGACAGGGGCACTGAAGCTTTCTTT. Translation: CASTYDRGTEAFF.

This chain uses TRBV28 with TRBJ1-2; TRBD1 agrees at 7 bases. V shed 6 bases, J shed 0 bases, and the junction held 10 bases outside the gene matches. Germline CDR1 reads MDHEN; CDR2 reads SYDVKM. CDR3 length equals 16 residues. CDR3 coding DNA: TGTGCCAGCAGACCATACAGGGGAACGACTAACTATGGCTACACCTTC. As protein: CASRPYRGTTNYGYTF.